This entry lists 19 T cell receptor beta chains sequenced from one sample in a study of immune evolution from preneoplasia to lung adenocarcinoma. Data came from immunoSEQ multiplex PCR; TCRdb stores just in-frame clones and leaves some out. In the table there are around 10,000 clones, around 78% of which are singletons. What was sequenced was FFPE minimally invasive lung adenocarcinoma tissue. The origin of the receptors is a person aged 55-80 years with lung adenocarcinoma.

V and J are TRBV6-1 and TRBJ2-7, with D unresolved. The germline V gene encodes CDR1 MNHNS and CDR2 SASEGT. Trimming pared 8 bases from V and 4 bases from J, leaving 9 bases between. The CDR3 runs to 11 residues. In nucleotides, the CDR3 is TGTGCCAGCCGTGGAGAGTACGAGCAGTACTTC. This encodes CASRGEYEQYF.

The rearrangement links TRBV5-4 to TRBJ2-5, with D possibly matching TRBD2 (6 bases). The CDR3 contains 16 residues. From germline, CDR1 is SGHNT and CDR2 YYREEE (reference sequence). V was pared by 2 bases and J by 4 bases, with 18 bases between. CDR3 in amino acids: CASSFRDTPAGETQYF. Written as DNA, the CDR3 is TGTGCCAGCAGCTTTCGGGATACCCCAGCGGGAGAGACCCAGTACTTC.

This rearrangement joins TRBV9 to TRBJ2-3; 10 bases agree with TRBD2. The CDR3 is made up of 15 amino acids. After removal of 6 bases from V and 2 bases from J, the junction contained 6 bases not matched to a gene. Germline V CDR1 and CDR2: SGDLS, YYNGEE. The DNA for the CDR3 is TGTGCCAGCACCGAGCGGGGGGGGATCACAGATACGCAGTATTTT. Its translation: CASTERGGITDTQYF.

The gene calls are TRBV18 and TRBJ2-7, with D possibly being TRBD1 (6 bases). There are 16 residues in the CDR3. Germline V gene data show CDR1 as KGHSH and CDR2 as LQKENI. V lost 0 bases and J 3 bases, leaving 15 bases between the germline ends. The CDR3 here is CASSPPLRGIVYEQYF. The CDR3 DNA is TGTGCCAGCTCACCACCGCTCAGGGGTATAGTCTACGAGCAGTACTTC. The full variable domain, rest sourced from reference TRBV18 and TRBJ2-7, is NAGVMQNPRHLVRRRGQEARLRCSPMKGHSHVYWYRQLPEEGLKFMVYLQKENIIDESGMPKERFSAEFPKEGPSILRIQQVVRGDSAAYFCASSPPLRGIVYEQYFGPGTRLTVT.

This clone was counted between two and nine times. CDR3 bases: TGTGCCAGCAGCCAAAGGACAGGGGGCTACACCGGGGAGCTGTTTTTT. Translated: CASSQRTGGYTGELFF. The V call is TRBV14, the J call TRBJ2-2; TRBD1 matches 11 bases. Germline lookup yields CDR1 SGHDN and CDR2 FVKESK. The trim removed 2 bases at V and 3 bases at J, leaving 2 bases unmatched. The length of the CDR3 is 16 residues.

This chain's CDR3 is CASSGDRENEQYF. The CDR3 DNA follows: TGCGCCAGCAGCGGGGACAGGGAGAACGAGCAGTACTTC. The chain combines TRBV4-3 with TRBJ2-7; 9 bases map to TRBD1. Germline CDR1 is LGHNA and CDR2 is YSLEER. CDR3 length: 13 amino acids. Germline trimming cut 5 bases from V and 5 bases from J; bases unmatched to any gene: 4.

The CDR3 is CASSFGTSGAYEQYF. The CDR3 DNA sequence: TGTGCCAGCAGCTTTGGGACTAGCGGAGCCTACGAGCAGTACTTC. V and J are TRBV11-3 and TRBJ2-7; 11 positions match TRBD2. With V trimmed by 3 bases and J by 2 bases, 3 bases remained unmatched. This CDR3 spans 15 amino acids. Germline V gives CDR1 SGHNT, CDR2 YENEEA.

This clone has a handful of counts. This chain links TRBV4-3 with TRBJ2-1, with D tentatively TRBD1 (6 bases). V shed 3 bases and J shed 3 bases, with 12 bases lying between them. The CDR3 has 15 residues. The germline V gene has CDR1 LGHNA and CDR2 YSLEER. CDR3 sequence (DNA): TGCGCCAGCAGCCACACAGGGTCTGACTACAATGAGCAGTTCTTC. It is translated as CASSHTGSDYNEQFF.

This chain links TRBV28 with TRBJ2-1; D is perhaps TRBD2 (5 bases). V was clipped by 5 bases and J by 6 bases, with 11 bases between them. The CDR3 has 13 residues. Germline V gene data show CDR1 as MDHEN and CDR2 as SYDVKM. The CDR3 DNA is TGTGCCAGCAGTAGGTTCCGGGGCAATGAGCAGTTCTTC. Its translation: CASSRFRGNEQFF.

The chain employs TRBV20-1 and TRBJ1-1; D ambiguous. The CDR3 is 11 residues long. The germline V and J ends were trimmed by 0 bases and 7 bases, with 6 bases remaining between them. CDR1 and CDR2 from the germline V gene are DFQATT and SNEGSKA (reference sequence). The CDR3 spells CSAREGYEAFF. The CDR3 DNA sequence: TGCAGTGCTAGAGAAGGTTATGAAGCTTTCTTT.

The chain joins TRBV19 to TRBJ2-7, with 7 bases fitting TRBD2. V dropped 1 base and J dropped 1; count of bases not matched to a gene: 7. CDR3 length: 16 amino acids. In germline, CDR1 is LNHDA, CDR2 SQIVND (reference sequence). CDR3 DNA sequence: TGTGCCAGTAGTATAGTTGGTGGGACTATATCCTACGAGCAGTACTTC. Translating gives CASSIVGGTISYEQYF.

This clone appeared a few times. The gene calls are TRBV7-8 and TRBJ2-2; TRBD1 aligns across 10 bases. After removal of 5 bases from V and 7 bases from J, the junction contained 7 bases not matched to a gene. Germline V CDR1 and CDR2: SGHVS, FQNEAQ. The CDR3 is 15 residues long. In nucleotides, the CDR3 is TGTGCCAGCAGCGCCCGACAGGGGGCGGTCGGGGAGCTGTTTTTT. Translated: CASSARQGAVGELFF.

The genes are TRBV6-1 and TRBJ2-1; 8 nucleotides agree with TRBD1. CDR1 MNHNS and CDR2 SASEGT come from the germline V gene. CDR3 length: 15 residues. V trimming: 10 bases; J trimming: 6 bases; junction bases outside the gene matches: 14. This CDR3 reads CANQPGQAISNEQFF. As DNA, the CDR3 is TGTGCCAACCAGCCGGGACAGGCCATTTCCAATGAGCAGTTCTTC.

The CDR3 DNA is TGTGCCAGCAGCTTAGATCTCACTGGCCCCGGGGAGCTGTTTTTT. This sequence encodes CASSLDLTGPGELFF. This chain joins TRBV11-2 and TRBJ2-2; no definite D call. CDR1 is SGHAT and CDR2 is FQNNGV in the germline V gene. CDR3 length equals 15 residues. V gave up 0 bases and J gave up 6 bases, with 11 bases separating them.

This chain connects TRBV30 to TRBJ2-1, with 11 positions matching TRBD1. V lost 2 bases, J lost 7 bases, and 10 bases stayed unmatched. CDR1 and CDR2 (germline): GTSNPN, SVGIG (reference sequence). The CDR3 consists of 16 residues. The CDR3: CAWSPFGQGAKNEQFF. The CDR3 DNA sequence: TGTGCCTGGAGTCCCTTTGGACAGGGGGCTAAAAATGAGCAGTTCTTC.

The chain recombines TRBV19 with TRBJ1-1; 8 nucleotides agree with TRBD1. J gave up 1 base and V 9 bases, and 4 bases lay outside the gene matches. The CDR3 has 13 residues. CDR1 LNHDA and CDR2 SQIVND come from the germline V gene (reference sequence). This CDR3 reads CASRTGKNTEAFF. The CDR3 nucleotides read TGTGCCAGCAGGACAGGGAAGAACACTGAAGCTTTCTTT. Full variable domain (outside the CDR3, taken from reference TRBV19 and TRBJ1-1): DGGITQSPKYLFRKEGQNVTLSCEQNLNHDAMYWYRQDPGQGLRLIYYSQIVNDFQKGDIAEGYSVSREKKESFPLTVTSAQKNPTAFYLCASRTGKNTEAFFGQGTRLTVV.

This clone was picked up one time. The rearrangement uses TRBV28 and TRBJ1-1; a possible D gene is TRBD1 (5 bases). The CDR3 runs 11 residues. V lost 6 bases, J lost 6 bases, and 8 bases lay in between. Per germline, CDR1 MDHEN and CDR2 SYDVKM. CDR3 in amino acids: CASRGRPEAFF. The CDR3, as DNA: TGTGCCAGCAGGGGGCGGCCTGAAGCTTTCTTT. The whole variable domain, remainder taken from reference TRBV28 and TRBJ1-1, is DVKVTQSSRYLVKRTGEKVFLECVQDMDHENMFWYRQDPGLGLRLIYFSYDVKMKEKGDIPEGYSVSREKKERFSLILESASTNQTSMYLCASRGRPEAFFGQGTRLTVV.

This clone was detected only once. The chain combines TRBV7-9 with TRBJ2-1; a weak D match, TRBD2 (6 bases). Germline CDR1 is SEHNR and CDR2 is FQNEAQ (reference sequence). The CDR3 totals 16 residues. Trimming removed 5 bases at V and 0 bases at J, with 14 bases between. CDR3 DNA: TGTGCCAGCAGCCCGTTCGGGAGCTTCTCCTACAATGAGCAGTTCTTC. Encoded protein: CASSPFGSFSYNEQFF.

In this sample, this clone turned up once. V is TRBV11-2 and J is TRBJ1-6; TRBD1 aligns across 11 bases. Trimming cost V 5 bases and J 3 bases; bases outside gene matches: 12. CDR3 size: 19 residues. Germline V gives CDR1 SGHAT, CDR2 FQNNGV. Written as DNA, the CDR3 is TGTGCCAGCAGCCCAAGCCGGGACAGGGGGGGCTTCTATAATTCACCCCTCCACTTT. It encodes CASSPSRDRGGFYNSPLHF.